The rows below give T cell receptor beta chains drawn from one sample of a study of CD8 T cells in Susac syndrome. TCRdb independently ran MiXCR on the immunoSEQ multiplex PCR reads; one entry per CDR3 protein. Of a few hundred thousand distinct CDR3 sequences in the sample, about 94% were seen once. Sample: CD4+ T cells from PBMCs. The source of these receptors is a human donor with Susac syndrome. The CDR3 runs from the conserved cysteine through the conserved F or W. The order of the fields is CDR3 DNA, CDR3 protein, D gene, CDR3 length, clone size, V gene, J gene. D genes are given only for firm matches. Expanded clones get a size class; other rows say once, few or many, or leave the size out.

CDR3nt: TGTGCCAGCAGCCTAGAGGGGCAAGGCACTGAAGCTTTCTTT
CDR3aa: CASSLEGQGTEAFF
d_gene: NA
len: 14
abundance: few
v_gene: TRBV7-2
j_gene: TRBJ1-1

CDR3nt: TGTGCCAGCAGCTTGTCGCCAAGGCGAGAAAAACTGTTTTTT
CDR3aa: CASSLSPRREKLFF
d_gene: NA
len: 14
abundance: NA
v_gene: TRBV5-6
j_gene: TRBJ1-4

CDR3nt: TGCGCCAGCAGCCAAGAGGGGGCGGCCAAAAACATTCAGTACTTC
CDR3aa: CASSQEGAAKNIQYF
d_gene: NA
len: 15
abundance: once
v_gene: TRBV4-1
j_gene: TRBJ2-4

CDR3nt: TGTGCCTGGAGCAAACGATTTACAGGGGGCTACACTGAAGCTTTCTTT
CDR3aa: CAWSKRFTGGYTEAFF
d_gene: TRBD1
len: 16
abundance: NA
v_gene: TRBV30
j_gene: TRBJ1-1

CDR3nt: TGTGCCAGCAGTGCCTCAGGGTACGAGCAGTACTTC
CDR3aa: CASSASGYEQYF
d_gene: NA
len: 12
abundance: once
v_gene: TRBV25-1
j_gene: TRBJ2-7

CDR3nt: TGCGCCAGCAGCTTGGGTGGGGACAGTAGGTCACCCCTCCACTTT
CDR3aa: CASSLGGDSRSPLHF
d_gene: TRBD1
len: 15
abundance: NA
v_gene: TRBV5-1
j_gene: TRBJ1-6

CDR3nt: TGTGCCTGGGCAGGACAGGTTCGTGAAAAACTGTTTTTT
CDR3aa: CAWAGQVREKLFF
d_gene: TRBD1
len: 13
abundance: NA
v_gene: TRBV30
j_gene: TRBJ1-4

CDR3nt: TGTGCCAGCAAAGCACAGGGGAATGAAAAACTGTTTTTT
CDR3aa: CASKAQGNEKLFF
d_gene: TRBD1
len: 13
abundance: NA
v_gene: TRBV2
j_gene: TRBJ1-4

CDR3nt: TGTGCCAGCAGTTTAGATGGGGCTCCGAGCCCCTACGAGCAGTACTTC
CDR3aa: CASSLDGAPSPYEQYF
d_gene: NA
len: 16
abundance: NA
v_gene: TRBV12-3/TRBV12-4
j_gene: TRBJ2-7

CDR3nt: TGTGCCAGCAGTCCACAGGGGGCTTCGGCCAAAAACATTCAGTACTTC
CDR3aa: CASSPQGASAKNIQYF
d_gene: TRBD1
len: 16
abundance: NA
v_gene: TRBV2
j_gene: TRBJ2-4

CDR3nt: TGTGCCAGCAGTTTATTCCCGGACAGGGCCCAGCCCCAGCATTTT
CDR3aa: CASSLFPDRAQPQHF
d_gene: TRBD1
len: 15
abundance: NA
v_gene: TRBV27
j_gene: TRBJ1-5

CDR3nt: TGTGCCAGCAGCCAATGGTTGGGCAATGAGCAGTTCTTC
CDR3aa: CASSQWLGNEQFF
d_gene: NA
len: 13
abundance: NA
v_gene: TRBV4-2
j_gene: TRBJ2-1

CDR3nt: TGTGCCAGCAGCCCGGGTAGAGGAGGGACTGAAGCTTTCTTT
CDR3aa: CASSPGRGGTEAFF
d_gene: NA
len: 14
abundance: NA
v_gene: TRBV7-6
j_gene: TRBJ1-1

CDR3nt: TGTGCCAGCGGACAGGGCGACCCACGGCCCCAGCATTTT
CDR3aa: CASGQGDPRPQHF
d_gene: TRBD1
len: 13
abundance: NA
v_gene: TRBV28
j_gene: TRBJ1-5

CDR3nt: TGTGCCAGCTCCACCGGGACAGGGTCATCCTATAATTCACCCCTCCACTTT
CDR3aa: CASSTGTGSSYNSPLHF
d_gene: TRBD1
len: 17
abundance: NA
v_gene: TRBV18
j_gene: TRBJ1-6

CDR3nt: TGTGCCAGCAGCGTAGGGGTGACAGGGAGAAGCGAGCAGTACTTC
CDR3aa: CASSVGVTGRSEQYF
d_gene: TRBD1
len: 15
abundance: NA
v_gene: TRBV9
j_gene: TRBJ2-7

CDR3nt: TGTGCCAGCAGTCCACAGGGCTTCGGCAATCAGCCCCAGCATTTT
CDR3aa: CASSPQGFGNQPQHF
d_gene: NA
len: 15
abundance: NA
v_gene: TRBV6-2/TRBV6-3
j_gene: TRBJ1-5

CDR3nt: TGTGCCAGCGGGACAGGGGTTGGCACCGGGGAGCTGTTTTTT
CDR3aa: CASGTGVGTGELFF
d_gene: TRBD1
len: 14
abundance: NA
v_gene: TRBV6-5
j_gene: TRBJ2-2

CDR3nt: TGTGCCAGCAGCTTACTAGCGGGGGCGGGAGATACGCAGTATTTT
CDR3aa: CASSLLAGAGDTQYF
d_gene: TRBD2
len: 15
abundance: NA
v_gene: TRBV11-1
j_gene: TRBJ2-3

CDR3nt: TGCAGTGCACAACCGGAGGGGGAGGTCTATAATTCACCCCTCCACTTT
CDR3aa: CSAQPEGEVYNSPLHF
d_gene: NA
len: 16
abundance: NA
v_gene: TRBV20-1
j_gene: TRBJ1-6

CDR3nt: TGTGCCAGCAGCGGCTCTGGGGCCAACGTCCTGACTTTC
CDR3aa: CASSGSGANVLTF
d_gene: NA
len: 13
abundance: NA
v_gene: TRBV5-6
j_gene: TRBJ2-6

CDR3nt: TGTGCCACCAGCTCAAACAGGGGAGGTGGCACAGATACGCAGTATTTT
CDR3aa: CATSSNRGGGTDTQYF
d_gene: NA
len: 16
abundance: NA
v_gene: TRBV24-1
j_gene: TRBJ2-3

CDR3nt: TGTGCCAGCAGTTCGACAGGGAGGGGGTACGAGCAGTACTTC
CDR3aa: CASSSTGRGYEQYF
d_gene: NA
len: 14
abundance: NA
v_gene: TRBV7-2
j_gene: TRBJ2-7